Only a few counts were recorded for the clone carrying this T cell receptor beta chain. In the authors' workflow: For nucleated cells, counts were estimated from reference gene primer amplification. Repertoires were generated with immunoSEQ multiplex PCR, while TCRdb's copy carries only in-frame clones and drops some. V and J calls and clone size are given by that table; D and trimming were obtained from the DNA. The data hold roughly 180,000 clones, with around 85% observed a single time. The V gene's germline CDR1 is LGHDT and CDR2 YNNKEL (reference sequence). Losses at the gene ends were 6 bases for V and 2 bases for J; bases not matched to a gene: 6. The CDR3 spans 14 residues. These data belong to a study of blood T cell repertoires in COVID-19. Study as a whole: The cDNA or gDNA used as material had been derived from T cells, B-cell-depleted T cells, or PBMCs.

This TCR came from a man aged 60-69 years with acute or convalescent COVID-19. The material sequenced was peripheral blood. The chain carries TRBV3-1 (or the pseudogene TRBV3-2) and TRBJ2-7; 8 nucleotides align to TRBD2. CDR3: CASRPSGSAYEQYF. The CDR3 nucleotides read TGTGCCAGCAGACCCAGCGGGAGCGCCTACGAGCAGTACTTC.